These 28 T cell receptor beta chains originate from one sample sequenced in a study of blood T cell repertoires in COVID-19. The protocol was immunoSEQ multiplex PCR, while the TCRdb copy is restricted to in-frame clones and leaves out a portion. The sample holds about 260,000 clones, about nine tenths seen once. Sequencing was performed on peripheral blood. The source is a woman between 40 and 50 years old with acute or convalescent COVID-19.

The chain links TRBV7-9 to TRBJ2-7; weak D call: TRBD2 (6 bases). Germline CDR1 SEHNR, CDR2 FQNEAQ (reference sequence). The V and J ends lost 7 bases and 5 bases respectively, with 15 bases between them. The CDR3 totals 13 residues. The CDR3 sequence is CASTTGTHDEQYV. For the CDR3, the DNA is TGTGCCAGCACAACCGGGACTCATGACGAGCAGTACGTC.

This chain uses TRBV9 with TRBJ1-2, with 10 bases that match TRBD1. The CDR3 is 14 residues long. After removal of 4 bases from V and 4 bases from J, the junction contained 4 bases not matched to a gene. Germline CDR1 SGDLS, CDR2 YYNGEE. The chain's CDR3 is CASSSGDRGYGYTF. CDR3 nucleotides: TGTGCCAGCAGCTCTGGGGACAGGGGCTATGGCTACACCTTC.

This sequence joins TRBV12-3 or TRBV12-4 and TRBJ2-3; 8 bases align to TRBD2. The V gene end was trimmed by 11 bases and the J gene end by 1 base; junction bases not matched to a gene: 2. This CDR3 has 12 residues. The CDR3 sequence: CAVSGGTDTQYF. The CDR3 region has the DNA TGTGCCGTTAGCGGGGGCACAGATACGCAGTATTTT.

The chain combines TRBV27 with TRBJ2-1, with 8 bases matching TRBD1. The junction had 9 bases not matched to a gene; V was cut back by 7 bases and J by 7 bases. Germline V CDR1 and CDR2: MNHEY, SMNVEV (reference sequence). This CDR3 region has 14 residues. The CDR3 is CASTQRTGRNEQFF. The CDR3 DNA reads TGTGCCAGCACACAACGGACAGGGCGGAATGAGCAGTTCTTC.

V is TRBV11-1 and J is TRBJ2-2, with D possibly matching TRBD2 (6 bases). Germline CDR1 SGHAT, CDR2 FQDESV (reference sequence). The CDR3 length is 14 residues. V dropped 5 bases and J dropped 6 bases, with 13 bases sitting between them. CDR3 DNA: TGTGCCAGCAGCCAGTACGGGAGCGCCGGGGAGCTGTTTTTT. Residues: CASSQYGSAGELFF.

The chain carries TRBV30 and TRBJ2-3; 9 bases align to TRBD1. Germline CDR1 GTSNPN, CDR2 SVGIG (reference sequence). The ends lost 2 bases at V and 4 bases at J; junction bases unmatched: 7. The CDR3 totals 15 residues. CDR3 bases: TGTGCCTGGAGTCCCCGGGACAGGGACGCAGATACGCAGTATTTT. Protein: CAWSPRDRDADTQYF.

The rearrangement joins TRBV6-6 to TRBJ1-6, with TRBD1 identical over 8 bases. The CDR3 length is 16 residues. V shed 2 bases and J 6 bases; nucleotides not matched to a gene: 6. Germline V gene data show CDR1 as MNHNY and CDR2 as SVGAGI (reference sequence). The DNA of the CDR3 is TGTGCCAGCAGTTACCCCGCAGGGGGCCTTAATTCACCCCTCCACTTT. As protein: CASSYPAGGLNSPLHF.

The chain joins TRBV6-5 to TRBJ1-1, with 7 nucleotides matching TRBD1. Trimming removed 7 bases from V and 0 bases from J; junction bases left unmatched: 5. Germline CDR1 MNHEY, CDR2 SVGAGI. The CDR3 contains 14 residues. CDR3 DNA sequence: TGTGCCAGCACCCAAGACAGGGTGAACACTGAAGCTTTCTTT. The encoded protein is CASTQDRVNTEAFF.

The chain joins TRBV19 to TRBJ2-2, with 8 bases that match TRBD1. Germline CDR1 and CDR2: LNHDA and SQIVND (reference sequence). J lost 1 base, V lost 3 bases, and 7 bases had no gene match. This CDR3 has 17 residues. The CDR3 nucleotides are TGTGCCAGTAGTATTCCATGGGGGACAGGGAACACCGGGGAGCTGTTTTTT. This codes for CASSIPWGTGNTGELFF. Full variable domain (rest looked up from reference TRBV19 and TRBJ2-2): DGGITQSPKYLFRKEGQNVTLSCEQNLNHDAMYWYRQDPGQGLRLIYYSQIVNDFQKGDIAEGYSVSREKKESFPLTVTSAQKNPTAFYLCASSIPWGTGNTGELFFGEGSRLTVL.

The chain recombines TRBV10-3 with TRBJ1-5; 7 bases map to TRBD1. The J segment lost 6 bases and the V segment lost 6 bases, leaving 8 bases of the junction unmatched. In germline, CDR1 is ENHRY, CDR2 SYGVKD. There are 14 residues in the CDR3. Written as DNA, the CDR3 is TGTGCCATCAGCCCAGACAGGGAATTTCAGCCCCAGCATTTT. Amino acids: CAISPDREFQPQHF.

The rearrangement links TRBV7-9 to TRBJ1-1; D gene unclear. Germline V gene data show CDR1 as SEHNR and CDR2 as FQNEAQ (reference sequence). The CDR3 covers 13 residues. V was cut by 6 bases and J by 7 bases, with 15 bases left in between. CDR3 in amino acids: CASSETERHEAFF. The CDR3 DNA reads TGTGCCAGCAGTGAGACGGAACGACATGAAGCTTTCTTT. Drawing the rest from reference TRBV7-9 and TRBJ1-1, the complete variable domain is DTGVSQNPRHKITKRGQNVTFRCDPISEHNRLYWYRQTLGQGPEFLTYFQNEAQLEKSRLLSDRFSAERPKGSFSTLEIQRTEQGDSAMYLCASSETERHEAFFGQGTRLTVV.

The chain links TRBV5-6 to TRBJ2-5, with D maybe TRBD1 (5 bases). The germline CDR1 and CDR2 sequences are SGHDT and YYEEEE. V was pared by 2 bases and J by 0 bases, with 20 bases between. The CDR3 covers 18 residues. This chain's CDR3 is CASSFRQFGRPHQETQYF. The CDR3 bases are TGTGCCAGCAGCTTCCGACAGTTCGGTAGGCCCCACCAAGAGACCCAGTACTTC. Filled out from reference TRBV5-6 and TRBJ2-5, the complete variable domain reads DAGVTQSPTHLIKTRGQQVTLRCSPKSGHDTVSWYQQALGQGPQFIFQYYEEEERQRGNFPDRFSGHQFPNYSSELNVNALLLGDSALYLCASSFRQFGRPHQETQYFGPGTRLLVL.

The chain is built from TRBV7-9 and TRBJ1-1; D is unresolved. The CDR3 is 13 amino acids. Germline assignment: CDR1 SEHNR and CDR2 FQNEAQ (reference sequence). Between the trimmed V and J ends, which lost 3 bases and 5 bases, there was a span of 10 bases. CDR3 protein: CASSFERRTEAFF. CDR3 bases: TGTGCCAGCAGCTTCGAGAGGCGGACTGAAGCTTTCTTT.

The chain links TRBV7-4 to TRBJ1-4; 11 bases agree with TRBD1. The germline V gene has CDR1 SGHVT and CDR2 SQSDAQ. V shed 4 bases and J 0 bases; nucleotides not matched to a gene: 7. This CDR3 has 18 amino acids. The CDR3 loop reads CASSSEDRGLPTNEKLFF. CDR3 coding DNA: TGTGCCAGCAGCTCGGAGGACAGGGGGCTCCCAACTAATGAAAAACTGTTTTTT.

This clone is a singleton in its sample. This chain uses TRBV5-1 with TRBJ2-3; no reliable D call. The germline V and J ends were trimmed by 4 bases and 0 bases, with 15 bases remaining between them. The CDR3 consists of 16 residues. CDR1 is SGHRS, CDR2 YFSETQ, per germline. The CDR3 sequence is CASSPGRIASTDTQYF. CDR3 bases: TGCGCCAGCAGCCCCGGCAGGATCGCTAGCACAGATACGCAGTATTTT.

The gene calls are TRBV20-1 and TRBJ1-4; D ambiguous. The CDR3 has 11 residues. Per the germline V gene, CDR1 is DFQATT and CDR2 is SNEGSKA (reference sequence). The V and J ends lost 5 bases and 7 bases respectively, with 8 bases between them. DNA for the CDR3: TGCAGTGCTTTGGTAGTTGAAAAACTGTTTTTT. Translation gives CSALVVEKLFF.

This chain connects TRBV27 to TRBJ1-1, with D tentatively TRBD1 (5 bases). The CDR3 is made up of 13 amino acids. V dropped 6 bases and J dropped 0 bases, with 8 bases sitting between them. The germline V gene encodes CDR1 MNHEY and CDR2 SMNVEV (reference sequence). CDR3 residues: CASRWGMNTEAFF. CDR3 in DNA: TGTGCCAGCAGATGGGGCATGAACACTGAAGCTTTCTTT.

The chain employs TRBV6-5 and TRBJ1-2; D remains ambiguous. V dropped 7 bases and J dropped 3 bases, with 12 bases sitting between them. Germline CDR1 and CDR2: MNHEY and SVGAGI. The CDR3 covers 13 residues. CDR3 coding DNA: TGTGCCAGCAAGTTTTGGGGAGACTATGGCTACACCTTC. The encoded protein is CASKFWGDYGYTF.

The chain links TRBV2 to TRBJ1-1, with no clear D. The germline V gene has CDR1 SNHLY and CDR2 FYNNEI. This CDR3 spans 14 amino acids. V was pared by 4 bases and J by 5 bases, with 14 bases between. The CDR3 protein is CASSVRGGRTEAFF. The CDR3 region has the DNA TGTGCCAGCAGTGTTCGGGGAGGTCGGACTGAAGCTTTCTTT. The complete variable domain, with remaining parts taken from reference TRBV2 and TRBJ1-1, reads EPEVTQTPSHQVTQMGQEVILRCVPISNHLYFYWYRQILGQKVEFLVSFYNNEISEKSEIFDDQFSVERPDGSNFTLKIRSTKLEDSAMYFCASSVRGGRTEAFFGQGTRLTVV.

V and J are TRBV6-6 and TRBJ2-7; the match to TRBD2 covers 13 bases. J lost 3 bases, V lost 5 bases, and 4 bases had no gene match. The germline CDR1 and CDR2 sequences are MNHNY and SVGAGI (reference sequence). The CDR3 is made up of 15 amino acids. CDR3 protein: CASSPRTSGGYEQYV. CDR3 in DNA: TGTGCCAGCAGTCCCCGGACTAGCGGGGGCTACGAGCAGTACGTC.

The gene calls are TRBV25-1 and TRBJ1-6; D is uncertain. Trimming took off 0 bases at V and 4 bases at J, with 13 bases between the two ends. Germline V gene lookup returns CDR1 MGHDK and CDR2 SYGVNS. CDR3 size: 17 residues. This CDR3 reads CASSEYPREGYNSPLHF. CDR3 sequence (DNA): TGTGCCAGCAGTGAATACCCAAGGGAGGGTTATAATTCACCCCTCCACTTT.

The gene calls are TRBV7-7 and TRBJ1-1; D is uncertain. With 5 bases removed from V and 4 bases from J, the gap between germline ends came to 14 bases. The CDR3 loop spans 14 amino acids. Germline V gene lookup returns CDR1 SSHAT and CDR2 FNYEAQ (reference sequence). The CDR3 region is CASSPLGGGTEAFF. In nucleotides, the CDR3 is TGTGCCAGCAGCCCGCTAGGAGGTGGCACTGAAGCTTTCTTT.

The rearrangement joins TRBV5-4 to TRBJ2-1, with D possibly being TRBD2 (6 bases). This CDR3 region has 15 residues. In germline, CDR1 is SGHNT, CDR2 YYREEE (reference sequence). The V and J ends lost 0 bases and 7 bases respectively, with 14 bases between them. The CDR3 DNA reads as TGTGCCAGCAGCTTGGGGGTAGCGGTTGGGAATGAGCAGTTCTTC. Protein: CASSLGVAVGNEQFF.

The chain recombines TRBV2 with TRBJ2-1; D unclear. Germline V gene lookup returns CDR1 SNHLY and CDR2 FYNNEI. Trimming pared 1 base from V and 4 bases from J, leaving 8 bases between. The CDR3 contains 14 residues. CDR3 loop: CASSEEEWYNEQFF. In DNA form, the CDR3 reads TGTGCCAGCAGTGAAGAAGAGTGGTACAATGAGCAGTTCTTC. The whole variable domain, remainder taken from reference TRBV2 and TRBJ2-1, is EPEVTQTPSHQVTQMGQEVILRCVPISNHLYFYWYRQILGQKVEFLVSFYNNEISEKSEIFDDQFSVERPDGSNFTLKIRSTKLEDSAMYFCASSEEEWYNEQFFGPGTRLTVL.

In its sample, this clone was seen a few times. The gene calls are TRBV6-5 and TRBJ1-2; 7 nucleotides agree with TRBD1. CDR3 length equals 14 residues. With V trimmed by 0 bases and J by 4 bases, 2 bases remained unmatched. Germline V gives CDR1 MNHEY, CDR2 SVGAGI. CDR3 loop: CASSYSWTGYGYTF. Written as DNA, the CDR3 is TGTGCCAGCAGTTACTCCTGGACAGGCTATGGCTACACCTTC.

This clone was found once. The chain carries TRBV19 and TRBJ1-2; TRBD1 might be the D (5 bases). V lost 3 bases and J 4 bases, leaving 12 bases between the germline ends. The CDR3 covers 14 residues. CDR1 is LNHDA, CDR2 SQIVND, per germline (reference sequence). The CDR3 sequence is CASSIKGAVYGYTF. CDR3 DNA sequence: TGTGCCAGTAGTATTAAAGGGGCGGTCTATGGCTACACCTTC. Complete variable domain (other parts from reference TRBV19 and TRBJ1-2): DGGITQSPKYLFRKEGQNVTLSCEQNLNHDAMYWYRQDPGQGLRLIYYSQIVNDFQKGDIAEGYSVSREKKESFPLTVTSAQKNPTAFYLCASSIKGAVYGYTFGSGTRLTVV.

This rearrangement joins TRBV4-2 to TRBJ1-2, with 10 bases lining up with TRBD1. The germline gives CDR1 LGHNA, CDR2 YNFKEQ. V trimming: 0 bases; J trimming: 8 bases; junction bases outside the gene matches: 6. The CDR3 contains 15 residues. Here the CDR3 DNA reads TGTGCCAGCAGCCAAGATGACAGGGGGCGAAGGGGCTACACCTTC. It is translated as CASSQDDRGRRGYTF.

The chain uses TRBV24-1 and TRBJ1-2, with no clear D. CDR3 size: 14 residues. V gave up 9 bases and J gave up 3 bases, with 16 bases separating them. CDR1 is KGHDR, CDR2 SFDVKD, per germline. CDR3 sequence: CATSPQKRYYGYTF. Written as DNA, the CDR3 is TGTGCCACCTCCCCCCAGAAGCGCTACTATGGCTACACCTTC.